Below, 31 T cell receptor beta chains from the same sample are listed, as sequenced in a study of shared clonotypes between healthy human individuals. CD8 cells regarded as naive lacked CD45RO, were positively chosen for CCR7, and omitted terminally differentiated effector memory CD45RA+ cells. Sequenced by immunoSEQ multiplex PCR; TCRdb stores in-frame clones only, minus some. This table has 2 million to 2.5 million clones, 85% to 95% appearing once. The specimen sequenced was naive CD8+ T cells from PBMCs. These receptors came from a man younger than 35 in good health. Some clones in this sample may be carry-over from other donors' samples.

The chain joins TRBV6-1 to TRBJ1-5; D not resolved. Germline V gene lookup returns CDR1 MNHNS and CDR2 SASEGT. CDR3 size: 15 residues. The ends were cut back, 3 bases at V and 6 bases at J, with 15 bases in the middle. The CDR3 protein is CASSDRLRRGQPQHF. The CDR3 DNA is TGTGCCAGCAGTGATCGGCTCAGGCGGGGTCAGCCCCAGCATTTT.

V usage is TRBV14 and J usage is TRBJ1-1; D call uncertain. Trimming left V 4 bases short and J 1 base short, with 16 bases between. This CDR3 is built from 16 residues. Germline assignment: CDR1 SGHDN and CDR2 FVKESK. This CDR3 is CASSLSTVAWNTEAFF. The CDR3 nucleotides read TGTGCCAGCAGCCTCTCCACCGTGGCGTGGAACACTGAAGCTTTCTTT.

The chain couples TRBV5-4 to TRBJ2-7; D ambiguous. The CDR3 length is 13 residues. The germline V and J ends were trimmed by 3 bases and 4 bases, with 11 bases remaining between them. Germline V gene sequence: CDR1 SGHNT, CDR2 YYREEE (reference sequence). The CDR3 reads CASSSLINYEQYF. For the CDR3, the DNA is TGTGCCAGCAGCTCCCTGATTAATTACGAGCAGTACTTC.

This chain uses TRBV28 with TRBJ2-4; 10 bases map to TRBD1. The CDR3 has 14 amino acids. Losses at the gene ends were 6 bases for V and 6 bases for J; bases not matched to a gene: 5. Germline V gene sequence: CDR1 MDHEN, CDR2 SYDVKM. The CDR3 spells CASSPGQGLNIQYF. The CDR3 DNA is TGTGCCAGCAGCCCGGGACAGGGGTTAAACATTCAGTACTTC.

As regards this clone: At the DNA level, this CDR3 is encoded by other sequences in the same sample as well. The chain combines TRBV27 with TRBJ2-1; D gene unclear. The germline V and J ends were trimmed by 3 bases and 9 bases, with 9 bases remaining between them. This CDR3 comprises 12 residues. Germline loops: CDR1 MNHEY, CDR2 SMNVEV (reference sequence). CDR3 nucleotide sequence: TGTGCCAGCAGTTTTCCTCGCGGTGAGCAGTTCTTC. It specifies CASSFPRGEQFF.

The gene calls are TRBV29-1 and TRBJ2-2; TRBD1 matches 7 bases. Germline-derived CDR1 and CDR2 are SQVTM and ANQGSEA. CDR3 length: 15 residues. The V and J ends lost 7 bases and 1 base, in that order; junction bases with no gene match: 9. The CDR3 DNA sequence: TGCAGCGCTTCGGACAGGTTCGTGAACACCGGGGAGCTGTTTTTT. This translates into CSASDRFVNTGELFF.

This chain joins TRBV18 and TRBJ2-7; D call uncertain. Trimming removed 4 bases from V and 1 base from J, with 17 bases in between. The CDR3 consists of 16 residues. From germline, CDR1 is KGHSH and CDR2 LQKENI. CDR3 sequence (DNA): TGTGCCAGCTCACTTGCCGGACGGGTACCTTCCTACGAGCAGTACTTC. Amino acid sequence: CASSLAGRVPSYEQYF.

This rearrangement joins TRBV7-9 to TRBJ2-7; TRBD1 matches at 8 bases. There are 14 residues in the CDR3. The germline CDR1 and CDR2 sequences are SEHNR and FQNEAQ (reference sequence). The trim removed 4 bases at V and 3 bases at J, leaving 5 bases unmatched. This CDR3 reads CASSSRTGNYEQYF. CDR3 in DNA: TGTGCCAGCAGCTCCCGGACAGGGAACTACGAGCAGTACTTC.

CDR3 region: CASSLSQVSGNTIYF. CDR3 in DNA: TGTGCCAGCAGTTTATCACAGGTCTCTGGAAACACCATATATTTT. This sequence joins TRBV28 and TRBJ1-3, with TRBD1 as a possible D gene (5 bases). The CDR3 totals 15 residues. Trimming removed 1 base at V and 0 bases at J, with 7 bases between. Per the germline V gene, CDR1 is MDHEN and CDR2 is SYDVKM.

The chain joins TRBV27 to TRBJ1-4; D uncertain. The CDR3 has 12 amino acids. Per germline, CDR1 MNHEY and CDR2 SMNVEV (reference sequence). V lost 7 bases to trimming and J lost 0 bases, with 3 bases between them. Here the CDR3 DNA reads TGTGCCAGCACAGCAACTAATGAAAAACTGTTTTTT. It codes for CASTATNEKLFF.

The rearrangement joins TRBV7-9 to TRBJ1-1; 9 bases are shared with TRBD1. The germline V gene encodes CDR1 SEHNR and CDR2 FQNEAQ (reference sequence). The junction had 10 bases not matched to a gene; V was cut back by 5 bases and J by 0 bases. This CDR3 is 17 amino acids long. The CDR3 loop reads CASSPDRGSSMNTEAFF. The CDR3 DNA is TGTGCCAGCAGCCCGGACAGGGGTTCAAGTATGAACACTGAAGCTTTCTTT.

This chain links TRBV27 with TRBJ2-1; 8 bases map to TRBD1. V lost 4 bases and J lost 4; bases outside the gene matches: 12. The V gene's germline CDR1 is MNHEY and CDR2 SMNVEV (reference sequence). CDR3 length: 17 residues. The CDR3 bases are TGTGCCAGCAGTTCCCTGAAATGGACAGGGTTTTACAATGAGCAGTTCTTC. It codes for CASSSLKWTGFYNEQFF.

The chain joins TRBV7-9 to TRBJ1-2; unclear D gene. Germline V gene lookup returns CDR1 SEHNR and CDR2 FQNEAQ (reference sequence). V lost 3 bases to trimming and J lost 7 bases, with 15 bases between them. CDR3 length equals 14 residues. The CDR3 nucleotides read TGTGCCAGCAGCTTCGGTTCCGGGAATCTTGGCTACACCTTC. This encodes CASSFGSGNLGYTF.

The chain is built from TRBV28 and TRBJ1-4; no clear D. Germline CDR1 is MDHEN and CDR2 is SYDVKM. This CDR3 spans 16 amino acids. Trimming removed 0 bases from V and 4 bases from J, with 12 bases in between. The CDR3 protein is CASSLWMGILNEKLFF. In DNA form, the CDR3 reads TGTGCCAGCAGTTTATGGATGGGGATTCTTAATGAAAAACTGTTTTTT.

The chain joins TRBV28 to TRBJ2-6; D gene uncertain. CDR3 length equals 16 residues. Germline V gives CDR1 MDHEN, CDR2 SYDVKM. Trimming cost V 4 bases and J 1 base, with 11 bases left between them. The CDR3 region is CASSSIRVSGANVLTF. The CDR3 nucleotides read TGTGCCAGCAGTTCAATAAGGGTGTCTGGGGCCAACGTCCTGACTTTC.

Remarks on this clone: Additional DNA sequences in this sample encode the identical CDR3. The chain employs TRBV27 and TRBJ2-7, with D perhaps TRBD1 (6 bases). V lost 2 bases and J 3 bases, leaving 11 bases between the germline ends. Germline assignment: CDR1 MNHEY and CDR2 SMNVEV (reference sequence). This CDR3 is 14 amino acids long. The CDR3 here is CASSLVGRGYEQYF. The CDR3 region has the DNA TGTGCCAGCAGTTTAGTTGGCAGGGGCTACGAGCAGTACTTC.

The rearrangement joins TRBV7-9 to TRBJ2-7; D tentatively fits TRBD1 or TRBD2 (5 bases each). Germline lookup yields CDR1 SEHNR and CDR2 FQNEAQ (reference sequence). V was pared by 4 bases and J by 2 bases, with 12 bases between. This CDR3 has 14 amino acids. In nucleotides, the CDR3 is TGTGCCAGCAGCTCCGGGGCAGATCCCTACGAGCAGTACTTC. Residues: CASSSGADPYEQYF.

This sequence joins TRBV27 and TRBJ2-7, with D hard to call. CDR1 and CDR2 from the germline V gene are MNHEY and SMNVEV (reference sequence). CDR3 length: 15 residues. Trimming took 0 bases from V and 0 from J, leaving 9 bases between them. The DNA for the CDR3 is TGTGCCAGCAGTTTATCAGTGGGGAACTCCTACGAGCAGTACTTC. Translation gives CASSLSVGNSYEQYF.

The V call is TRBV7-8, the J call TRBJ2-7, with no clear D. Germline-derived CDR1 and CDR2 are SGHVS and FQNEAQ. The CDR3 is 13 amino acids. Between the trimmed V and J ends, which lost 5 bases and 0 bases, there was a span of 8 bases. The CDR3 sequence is CASSADPSYEQYF. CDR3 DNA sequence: TGTGCCAGCAGCGCGGACCCCTCCTACGAGCAGTACTTC.

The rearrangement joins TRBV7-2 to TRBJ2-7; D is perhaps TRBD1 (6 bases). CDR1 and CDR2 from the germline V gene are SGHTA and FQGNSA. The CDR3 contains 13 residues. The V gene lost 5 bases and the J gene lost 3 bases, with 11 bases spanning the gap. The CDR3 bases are TGTGCCAGCAGCCCGGGACACCTCTACGAGCAGTACTTC. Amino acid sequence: CASSPGHLYEQYF.

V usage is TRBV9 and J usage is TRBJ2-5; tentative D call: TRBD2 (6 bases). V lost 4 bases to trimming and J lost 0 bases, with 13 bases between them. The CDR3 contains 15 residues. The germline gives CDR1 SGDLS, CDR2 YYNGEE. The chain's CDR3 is CASSTGLQDQETQYF. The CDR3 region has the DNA TGTGCCAGCAGCACCGGACTACAAGACCAAGAGACCCAGTACTTC. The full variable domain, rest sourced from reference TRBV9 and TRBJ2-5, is DSGVTQTPKHLITATGQRVTLRCSPRSGDLSVYWYQQSLDQGLQFLIQYYNGEERAKGNILERFSAQQFPDLHSELNLSSLELGDSALYFCASSTGLQDQETQYFGPGTRLLVL.

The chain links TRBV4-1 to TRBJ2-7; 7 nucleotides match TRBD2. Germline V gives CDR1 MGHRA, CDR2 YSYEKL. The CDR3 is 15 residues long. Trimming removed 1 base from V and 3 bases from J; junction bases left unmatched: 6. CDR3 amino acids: CASSQVPGGLYEQYF. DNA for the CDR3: TGCGCCAGCAGCCAAGTCCCGGGGGGACTCTACGAGCAGTACTTC.

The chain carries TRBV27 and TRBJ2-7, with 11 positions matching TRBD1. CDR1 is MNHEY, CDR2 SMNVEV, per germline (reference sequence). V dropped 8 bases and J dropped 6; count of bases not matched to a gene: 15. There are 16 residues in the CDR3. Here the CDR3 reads CASGQIGQGALIEQYF. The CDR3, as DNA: TGTGCCAGCGGTCAAATCGGACAGGGGGCGTTGATCGAGCAGTACTTC.

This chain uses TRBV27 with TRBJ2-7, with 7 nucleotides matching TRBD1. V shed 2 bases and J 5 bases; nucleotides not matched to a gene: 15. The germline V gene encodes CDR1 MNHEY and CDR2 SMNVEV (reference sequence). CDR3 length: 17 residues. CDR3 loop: CASSLHPRQGVGNEQYF. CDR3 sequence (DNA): TGTGCCAGCAGTTTACATCCGCGACAGGGAGTCGGGAACGAGCAGTACTTC.

CDR3 coding DNA: TGTGCCAGCAGCTTGGCCGACAGGGGTGGAGGCTACACCTTC. The encoded protein is CASSLADRGGGYTF. J is TRBJ1-2 and V is TRBV5-4, with 8 bases identical to TRBD1. CDR1 is SGHNT, CDR2 YYREEE, per germline (reference sequence). V trimming: 0 bases; J trimming: 8 bases; junction bases outside the gene matches: 6. The CDR3 sequence is 14 residues long.

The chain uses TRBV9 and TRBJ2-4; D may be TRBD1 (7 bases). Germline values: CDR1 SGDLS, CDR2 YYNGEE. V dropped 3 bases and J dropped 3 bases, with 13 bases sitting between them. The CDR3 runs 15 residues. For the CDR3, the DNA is TGTGCCAGCAGCGAGGGGGCGGGACTCAAAAACATTCAGTACTTC. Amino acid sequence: CASSEGAGLKNIQYF. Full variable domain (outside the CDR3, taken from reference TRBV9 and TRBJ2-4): DSGVTQTPKHLITATGQRVTLRCSPRSGDLSVYWYQQSLDQGLQFLIQYYNGEERAKGNILERFSAQQFPDLHSELNLSSLELGDSALYFCASSEGAGLKNIQYFGAGTRLSVL.

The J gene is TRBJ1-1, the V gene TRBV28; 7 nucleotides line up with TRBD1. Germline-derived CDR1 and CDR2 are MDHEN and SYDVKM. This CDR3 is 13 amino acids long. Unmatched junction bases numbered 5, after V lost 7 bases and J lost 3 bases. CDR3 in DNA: TGTGCCAGCAAGGCAGGGGGATACACTGAAGCTTTCTTT. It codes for CASKAGGYTEAFF.

CDR3: CASSQNPGPGTDTQYF. CDR3 DNA sequence: TGTGCCAGCAGCCAAAACCCGGGGCCAGGGACAGATACGCAGTATTTT. The rearrangement links TRBV14 to TRBJ2-3; D is possibly TRBD1 or TRBD2 (5 bases each). The CDR3 covers 16 residues. Trimming shortened V by 2 bases and J by 3 bases, and 15 bases separated the two germline ends. Germline CDR1 SGHDN, CDR2 FVKESK.

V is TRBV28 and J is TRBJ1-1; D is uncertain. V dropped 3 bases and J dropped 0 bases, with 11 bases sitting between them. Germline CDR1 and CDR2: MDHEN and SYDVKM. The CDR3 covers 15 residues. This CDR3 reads CASSFPVGLNTEAFF. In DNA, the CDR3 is TGTGCCAGCAGTTTCCCAGTTGGACTGAACACTGAAGCTTTCTTT.

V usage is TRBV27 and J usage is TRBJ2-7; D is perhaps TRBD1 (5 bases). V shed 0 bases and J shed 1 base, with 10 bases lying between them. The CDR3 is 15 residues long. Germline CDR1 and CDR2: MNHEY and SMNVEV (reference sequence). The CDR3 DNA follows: TGTGCCAGCAGTTTATCGTCGGACAAGTCCTACGAGCAGTACTTC. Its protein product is CASSLSSDKSYEQYF.

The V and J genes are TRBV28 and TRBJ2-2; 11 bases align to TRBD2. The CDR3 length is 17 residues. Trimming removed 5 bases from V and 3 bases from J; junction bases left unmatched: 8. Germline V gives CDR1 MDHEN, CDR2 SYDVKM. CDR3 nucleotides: TGTGCCAGCAGTCCCCAACTAGCGGGAGCGGACACCGGGGAGCTGTTTTTT. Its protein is CASSPQLAGADTGELFF.